A single sample is the source of the 10 T cell receptor beta chains below, sequenced in a study of T cell repertoires in cytomegalovirus infection. TCRdb analysed the reads with MiXCR anew, one entry per CDR3 protein. The data hold about 150,000 distinct CDR3 sequences, with roughly a quarter observed a single time. The sample consisted of PBMCs. The source of these receptors is a human donor in good health (CMV status not recorded). Some clones in this sample may be carry-over from other donors' samples.

There are a few counts of this clonotype. The gene calls are TRBV19 and TRBJ2-2; D uncertain. CDR3 length: 14 amino acids. V dropped 6 bases and J dropped 0 bases, with 8 bases sitting between them. Germline V gene lookup returns CDR1 LNHDA and CDR2 SQIVND (reference sequence). The CDR3 here is CASRAVANTGELFF. CDR3 bases: TGTGCCAGTAGGGCAGTGGCGAACACCGGGGAGCTGTTTTTT.

This chain links TRBV20-1 with TRBJ2-5; D tentatively reads TRBD1 or TRBD2 (5 bases each). CDR1 and CDR2 (germline): DFQATT, SNEGSKA (reference sequence). Deletions cut 5 bases from V and 2 bases from J, with 9 bases between. The CDR3 runs 12 residues. CDR3 sequence (DNA): TGCAGTGCTCTAGGGGAGCAAGAGACCCAGTACTTC. Protein product: CSALGEQETQYF.

V usage is TRBV13 and J usage is TRBJ2-7; D unclear. The CDR3 length is 16 residues. CDR1 is PRHDT and CDR2 is FYEKMQ in the germline V gene (reference sequence). V shed 1 base and J shed 3 bases, with 16 bases lying between them. The CDR3: CASSLAQSALHYEQYF. Written as DNA, the CDR3 is TGTGCCAGCAGCTTAGCACAGTCTGCCCTCCACTACGAGCAGTACTTC. Using reference TRBV13 and TRBJ2-7 for the parts outside the CDR3, the full variable domain is AAGVIQSPRHLIKEKRETATLKCYPIPRHDTVYWYQQGPGQDPQFLISFYEKMQSDKGSIPDRFSAQQFSDYHSELNMSSLELGDSALYFCASSLAQSALHYEQYFGPGTRLTVT.

J is TRBJ1-5 and V is TRBV6-6, with 9 bases matching TRBD1. Trimming took 11 bases from V and 5 from J; bases not matched to a gene: 10. Germline V gives CDR1 MNHNY, CDR2 SVGAGI (reference sequence). The CDR3 extends over 14 amino acids. CDR3 protein: CAGRDRVGDQPQHF. CDR3 DNA: TGTGCCGGCCGGGACAGGGTAGGGGATCAGCCCCAGCATTTT.

The CDR3 here is CASSMGPVAEAFF. In nucleotides, the CDR3 is TGTGCCAGTAGTATGGGGCCCGTCGCTGAAGCTTTCTTT. The V gene is TRBV19, the J gene TRBJ1-1; D may be TRBD1 (5 bases). This CDR3 is built from 13 residues. CDR1 is LNHDA and CDR2 is SQIVND in the germline V gene (reference sequence). Between the trimmed V and J ends, which lost 3 bases and 6 bases, there was a span of 11 bases.

This clonotype has a handful of counts. This chain joins TRBV7-2 and TRBJ1-3; the D is unclear. CDR1 and CDR2 (germline): SGHTA, FQGNSA. The CDR3 is 14 amino acids. Trimming pared 5 bases from V and 2 bases from J, leaving 10 bases between. The CDR3 sequence: CASSIASPGNTIYF. In DNA form, the CDR3 reads TGTGCCAGCAGCATCGCATCACCTGGAAACACCATATATTTT.

This clonotype was seen more than once but under ten times. The chain recombines TRBV28 with TRBJ1-5; D gene uncertain. The CDR3 extends over 12 amino acids. The germline gives CDR1 MDHEN, CDR2 SYDVKM. Trimming cost V 8 bases and J 7 bases, with 12 bases left between them. The CDR3 region is CASGRALQPQHF. The CDR3 region has the DNA TGTGCCAGCGGACGGGCCCTCCAGCCCCAGCATTTT.

The chain employs TRBV7-8 and TRBJ2-1, with D perhaps TRBD2 (5 bases). The CDR3 is 15 residues long. The ends were cut back, 3 bases at V and 0 bases at J, with 9 bases in the middle. Germline CDR1 is SGHVS and CDR2 is FQNEAQ. CDR3 sequence (DNA): TGTGCCAGCAGCTTTGGCGGAGGCTCCTACAATGAGCAGTTCTTC. Protein product: CASSFGGGSYNEQFF.

This clonotype was picked up a small number of times. V and J are TRBV5-5 and TRBJ1-5; 10 bases align to TRBD1. The CDR3 covers 15 residues. V lost 2 bases, J lost 6 bases, and 5 bases stayed unmatched. The germline gives CDR1 SGHKS, CDR2 YYEKEE (reference sequence). Here the CDR3 reads CASSFGTGVGQPQHF. The CDR3 coding sequence is TGTGCCAGCAGCTTCGGGACAGGGGTTGGTCAGCCCCAGCATTTT.

This clonotype was counted ten times or more. The genes are TRBV7-9 and TRBJ1-2, with 9 bases identical to TRBD1. With 6 bases clipped from V and 4 bases from J, the junction kept 3 bases outside the gene matches. The CDR3 contains 13 residues. CDR1 is SEHNR and CDR2 is FQNEAQ in the germline V gene (reference sequence). The CDR3 protein is CASSLQGAYGYTF. CDR3 bases: TGTGCCAGCAGTTTACAGGGGGCCTATGGCTACACCTTC.